A single sample is the source of the 15 T cell receptor beta chains below, sequenced in a study of T cells in Graves' hyperthyroidism and ophthalmopathy. Template material for amplifying TCR beta CDR3 regions consisted of RNA transcripts. During a first-round RT-PCR of the TCR CDR3, the HTBI primer set was used. Each CDR3 protein is one row after TCRdb ran MiXCR on the multiplex PCR reads. The table records roughly 660,000 distinct CDR3 sequences, approximately 15% of them present only once. Sequencing was performed on blood. Source of these receptors: a man over 45 with Graves' hyperthyroidism.

J is TRBJ1-1 and V is TRBV5-4, with 11 positions matching TRBD1. The CDR3 runs to 15 residues. Germline CDR1 SGHNT, CDR2 YYREEE (reference sequence). The J segment lost 1 base and the V segment lost 4 bases, leaving 3 bases of the junction unmatched. In DNA form, the CDR3 reads TGTGCCAGCAGCCCGGACAGGGGGCGGAACACTGAAGCTTTCTTT. Encoded protein: CASSPDRGRNTEAFF.

This clonotype occurred many times. The V gene is TRBV28, the J gene TRBJ2-7, with 14 bases that match TRBD2. This CDR3 has 17 amino acids. The germline gives CDR1 MDHEN, CDR2 SYDVKM. V trimming: 3 bases; J trimming: 2 bases; junction bases outside the gene matches: 6. CDR3 region: CASSFETSGRGAYEQYF. The DNA of the CDR3 is TGTGCCAGCAGTTTCGAGACTAGCGGGAGGGGCGCCTACGAGCAGTACTTC.

This clonotype showed up just a few times. The rearrangement uses TRBV30 and TRBJ1-3; 9 nucleotides align to TRBD1. Germline lookup yields CDR1 GTSNPN and CDR2 SVGIG (reference sequence). With V trimmed by 1 base and J by 0 bases, 7 bases remained unmatched. The CDR3 totals 17 residues. The CDR3 sequence: CAWSARDREFSGNTIYF. The CDR3 DNA reads as TGTGCCTGGAGTGCAAGGGACAGGGAATTCTCTGGAAACACCATATATTTT.

This clonotype appeared a few times. V and J are TRBV7-9 and TRBJ1-2; 9 bases fit TRBD1. Germline trimming cut 4 bases from V and 1 base from J; bases unmatched to any gene: 7. Germline CDR1 reads SEHNR; CDR2 reads FQNEAQ (reference sequence). This CDR3 spans 16 amino acids. In DNA, the CDR3 is TGTGCCAGCAGCTCCAGGGACAGGGCGATTAACTATGGCTACACCTTC. Translating it yields CASSSRDRAINYGYTF.

This clonotype came up many times. The chain combines TRBV20-1 with TRBJ2-7; 7 bases are shared with TRBD2. V dropped 5 bases and J dropped 4; count of bases not matched to a gene: 11. This CDR3 comprises 14 residues. Germline V lookup: CDR1 DFQATT, CDR2 SNEGSKA (reference sequence). CDR3 nucleotide sequence: TGCAGTGCTTTCCCACCTAGCGGAGATTACGAGCAGTACTTC. Translation gives CSAFPPSGDYEQYF.

V usage is TRBV12-3 or TRBV12-4 and J usage is TRBJ2-3; D call uncertain. With 9 bases removed from V and 7 bases from J, the gap between germline ends came to 14 bases. This CDR3 contains 12 residues. The chain's CDR3 is CASTTVANTQYF. As DNA, the CDR3 is TGTGCCAGTACGACTGTGGCGAATACGCAGTATTTT.

V is TRBV20-1 and J is TRBJ2-1; either TRBD1 or TRBD2 may supply D (5 bases each). The length of the CDR3 is 16 residues. Germline CDR1 reads DFQATT; CDR2 reads SNEGSKA (reference sequence). Trimming left V 6 bases short and J 4 bases short, with 22 bases between. This chain's CDR3 is CSAFYRGGERYNEQFF. CDR3 bases: TGCAGTGCCTTTTACCGGGGCGGCGAGAGATACAATGAGCAGTTCTTC.

This clonotype was seen only a few times. The chain uses TRBV7-6 and TRBJ2-1; 11 nucleotides match TRBD1. V was pared by 5 bases and J by 9 bases, with 9 bases of the junction left unmatched. From germline, CDR1 is SGHVS and CDR2 FNYEAQ. This CDR3 contains 15 residues. CDR3 sequence reads: CASSPGTGGDGEQFF. DNA of the CDR3: TGTGCCAGCAGCCCCGGGACAGGGGGAGACGGTGAGCAGTTCTTC. Drawing the rest from reference TRBV7-6 and TRBJ2-1, the complete variable domain is GAGVSQSPRYKVTKRGQDVALRCDPISGHVSLYWYRQALGQGPEFLTYFNYEAQQDKSGLPNDRFSAERPEGSISTLTIQRTEQRDSAMYRCASSPGTGGDGEQFFGPGTRLTVL.

This clonotype appeared many times. The CDR3 protein is CAWSVVGGNQPQHF. The CDR3 DNA follows: TGTGCCTGGAGTGTGGTCGGAGGCAATCAGCCCCAGCATTTT. The chain employs TRBV30 and TRBJ1-5, with no clear D. V lost 0 bases and J 2 bases, leaving 8 bases between the germline ends. The CDR3 extends over 14 amino acids. Germline V lookup: CDR1 GTSNPN, CDR2 SVGIG (reference sequence). The entire variable domain, with the rest obtained from reference TRBV30 and TRBJ1-5, is as follows: SQTIHQWPATLVQPVGSPLSLECTVEGTSNPNLYWYRQAAGRGLQLLFYSVGIGQISSEVPQNLSASRPQDRQFILSSKKLLLSDSGFYLCAWSVVGGNQPQHFGDGTRLSIL.

This clonotype was recorded at least ten times. The chain couples TRBV29-1 to TRBJ1-1; 7 bases are shared with TRBD1. The CDR3 length is 15 residues. With V trimmed by 7 bases and J by 5 bases, 16 bases remained unmatched. Germline V CDR1 and CDR2: SQVTM, ANQGSEA. CDR3 nucleotides: TGCAGCGCCGGAGGGGCAGGGGGGAGAGAAACTGAAGCTTTCTTT. Translating gives CSAGGAGGRETEAFF.

This clonotype was counted many times. This chain uses TRBV18 with TRBJ2-7, with TRBD2 as a possible D gene (6 bases). The CDR3 loop spans 15 amino acids. Trimming pared 3 bases from V and 2 bases from J, leaving 14 bases between. The V gene's germline CDR1 is KGHSH and CDR2 LQKENI. The CDR3 region has the DNA TGTGCCAGCTCACCTGGACTAACCTTAACCTACGAGCAGTACTTC. This encodes CASSPGLTLTYEQYF.

This clonotype was recorded a few times. The rearrangement links TRBV30 to TRBJ2-1; unclear D gene. The CDR3 totals 12 residues. Germline values: CDR1 GTSNPN, CDR2 SVGIG (reference sequence). The CDR3 loop is CATSSSPHEQFF. The CDR3 DNA sequence: TGTGCGACTTCGTCCAGCCCCCATGAGCAGTTCTTC.

This clonotype was recorded many times. The CDR3 coding sequence is TGTGCCAGCAGCTTAGGAGACAGGGGGAGAGCGGGCAATCAGCCCCAGCATTTT. Translated: CASSLGDRGRAGNQPQHF. This chain connects TRBV7-2 to TRBJ1-5, with TRBD1 matching over 9 bases. Trimming cost V 1 base and J 2 bases; bases outside gene matches: 9. The CDR3 runs 18 residues. Germline CDR1 SGHTA, CDR2 FQGNSA.

Ten or more counts support this clonotype. The chain uses TRBV29-1 and TRBJ2-7; unclear D gene. Germline CDR1 and CDR2: SQVTM and ANQGSEA. This CDR3 spans 11 amino acids. Trimming stripped 1 base from V and 7 bases from J, with 8 bases between. The CDR3 here is CSVEASGEQYF. DNA for the CDR3: TGCAGCGTTGAAGCCAGTGGAGAGCAGTACTTC.

This clonotype was detected many times. The genes are TRBV19 and TRBJ1-1, with D possibly matching TRBD1 (5 bases). V was trimmed by 5 bases and J by 0 bases, leaving 10 bases between them. Germline lookup yields CDR1 LNHDA and CDR2 SQIVND (reference sequence). This CDR3 region has 14 residues. Written as DNA, the CDR3 is TGTGCCAGTAGTGCCTGGGGCGTGAACACTGAAGCTTTCTTT. This encodes CASSAWGVNTEAFF.